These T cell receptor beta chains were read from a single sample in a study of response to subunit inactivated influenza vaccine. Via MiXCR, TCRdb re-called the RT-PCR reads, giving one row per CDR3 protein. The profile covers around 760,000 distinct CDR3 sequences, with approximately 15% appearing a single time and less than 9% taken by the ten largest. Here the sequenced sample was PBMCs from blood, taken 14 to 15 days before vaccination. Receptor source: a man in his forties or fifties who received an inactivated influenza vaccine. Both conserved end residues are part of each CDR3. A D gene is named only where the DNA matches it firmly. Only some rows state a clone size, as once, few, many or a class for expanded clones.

CASSQPGTLTDEQFF	TGTGCCAGCAGCCAACCCGGGACTCTCACGGATGAGCAGTTCTTC	TRBJ2-1	-	TRBV4-2	-
CATEGGYSGNTIYF	TGTGCCACTGAGGGGGGGTACTCTGGAAACACCATATATTTT	TRBJ1-3	-	TRBV10-3	few
CASSLIDPRHRGINNEQFF	TGTGCCAGCAGCTTAATTGATCCCCGTCACAGGGGGATCAACAATGAGCAGTTCTTC	TRBJ2-1	TRBD1	TRBV5-4	few
CASSGRYNEQFF	TGTGCCAGCAGTGGCCGGTACAATGAGCAGTTCTTC	TRBJ2-1	-	TRBV25-1	-
CSASNIGRGAHSPLHF	TGCAGTGCTAGTAATATAGGCAGGGGGGCGCATTCACCCCTCCACTTT	TRBJ1-6	TRBD1	TRBV20-1	-
CSARKGAYNEQFF	TGCAGCGCCCGTAAAGGGGCCTACAATGAGCAGTTCTTC	TRBJ2-1	-	TRBV20-1	-
CASSLDGIGYTF	TGTGCCAGCAGCTTAGATGGGATTGGCTACACCTTC	TRBJ1-2	-	TRBV7-9	-
CATSTDRSGALHF	TGTGCCACCAGTACAGACAGGTCTGGAGCCCTCCACTTT	TRBJ1-6	-	TRBV15	-
CAISQTPGGSVQFF	TGTGCCATCAGTCAGACCCCTGGAGGGTCGGTGCAGTTCTTC	TRBJ2-1	-	TRBV10-3	few
CASSVAASGMMGGELFF	TGTGCCAGCAGCGTAGCGGCTAGCGGGATGATGGGCGGGGAGCTGTTTTTT	TRBJ2-2	TRBD2	TRBV9	-
CASTHFPAEAKGKLFF	TGTGCCAGCACCCACTTCCCGGCAGAAGCTAAAGGGAAACTGTTTTTT	TRBJ1-4	-	TRBV12-3/TRBV12-4	many
CASSLVQGHSYEQYF	TGTGCCAGCAGCTTGGTGCAGGGGCACTCCTACGAGCAGTACTTC	TRBJ2-7	-	TRBV5-6	-
CASGYLGTEAFF	TGTGCCAGCGGATACTTAGGCACTGAAGCTTTCTTT	TRBJ1-1	-	TRBV11-2	-
CASSLSQLLYQETQYF	TGCGCCAGCAGCTTGTCGCAGCTTCTGTACCAAGAGACCCAGTACTTC	TRBJ2-5	-	TRBV5-1	few
CASSGEPGQGVGEQYF	TGCGCCAGCAGCGGGGAACCGGGACAGGGCGTTGGGGAGCAGTACTTC	TRBJ2-7	TRBD1	TRBV5-1	-
CAIGGTSTDTQYF	TGTGCCATCGGGGGGACTAGCACAGATACGCAGTATTTT	TRBJ2-3	-	TRBV10-3	few